This T cell receptor beta chain was identified during a study of T cell responses to AZD1222 COVID-19 vaccine. General study findings and limits: Only after the peak T cell response were repertoires sampled. Nearly half of the spike-specific TCRs reportedly recognize variant regions that carry no mutations.

As for this clone: The target antigen is unknown.

CDR1 and CDR2 (germline): ENHRY, SYGVKD. The CDR3 has 13 residues. Trimming removed 6 bases from V and 0 bases from J, with 3 bases in between. Data came from immunoSEQ multiplex PCR; TCRdb stores just in-frame clones and leaves some out. The sample lists about 94,000 clones; more than 75% were seen once. This receptor was identified in an adult who received the AZD1222 COVID-19 vaccine. Sequencing used peripheral blood, obtained 28 days after the second AZD1222 dose. The J gene is TRBJ1-6, the V gene TRBV10-3; D is uncertain. Here the CDR3 DNA reads TGTGCCATCAGATACTCCTATAATTCACCCCTCCACTTT. The encoded protein is CAIRYSYNSPLHF.